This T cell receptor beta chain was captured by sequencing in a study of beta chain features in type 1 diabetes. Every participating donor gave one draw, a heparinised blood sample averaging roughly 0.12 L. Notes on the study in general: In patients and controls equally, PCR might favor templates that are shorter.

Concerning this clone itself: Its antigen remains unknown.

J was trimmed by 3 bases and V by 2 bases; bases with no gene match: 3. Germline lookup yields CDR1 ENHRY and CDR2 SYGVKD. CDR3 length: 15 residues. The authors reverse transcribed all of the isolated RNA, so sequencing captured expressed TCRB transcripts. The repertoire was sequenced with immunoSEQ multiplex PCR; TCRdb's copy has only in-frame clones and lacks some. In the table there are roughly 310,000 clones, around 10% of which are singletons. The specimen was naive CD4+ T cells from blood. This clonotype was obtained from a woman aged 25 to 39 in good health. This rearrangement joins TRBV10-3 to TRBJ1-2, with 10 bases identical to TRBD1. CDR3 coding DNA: TGTGCCATCAGTGAGCCCGGGACAGGGGACTATGGCTACACCTTC. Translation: CAISEPGTGDYGYTF.